This is a list of T cell receptor beta chains from one sample in a study of T cell responses to AZD1222 COVID-19 vaccine. The data were produced by immunoSEQ multiplex PCR, yet TCRdb's version contains in-frame clones alone and is incomplete. The sample consists of roughly 120,000 clones, roughly 85% of them appearing once. The specimen was peripheral blood, collected on day 0 of AZD1222 vaccination. The receptors here all came from an adult in good health. CDR3s include the opening cysteine and the closing phenylalanine or tryptophan. A D gene is named only where the DNA matches it firmly. Size tells how often a clone was seen (once, few, many) or the class of an expanded clone, and some rows leave it out.

once TRBJ2-3 TRBV19 . 15 TGTGCCAGTAGGGGCGAAACAGCTAGCACAGATACGCAGTATTTT CASRGETASTDTQYF
. TRBJ1-1 TRBV10-3 . 14 TGTGCCATCAGTGATAGGCAGGCCTCGGCTGAAGCTTTCTTT CAISDRQASAEAFF
. TRBJ1-4 TRBV10-2 TRBD1 15 TGCGCCAGCAGTGATCGGACAGGGAAGAATGAAAAACTGTTTTTT CASSDRTGKNEKLFF
. TRBJ2-5 TRBV15 . 14 TGTGCCACCAGCGGGAGTAGGTGGCAAGAGACCCAGTACTTC CATSGSRWQETQYF
. TRBJ2-3 TRBV5-1 . 14 TGCGCCAGCAGTCTTTCTAGCGAACTAGATACGCAGTATTTT CASSLSSELDTQYF
. TRBJ2-5 TRBV5-4 TRBD2 16 TGTGCCGGCAGTCGCACCGGGACTAGCGGCCAAGAGACCCAGTACTTC CAGSRTGTSGQETQYF
. TRBJ2-7 TRBV5-6 . 12 TGTGCCAGCAGCCGAGCCAAGCACGAGCAGTACTTC CASSRAKHEQYF
. TRBJ1-5 TRBV9 . 13 TGTGCCAGCAGCGTAGATCTCAATCAGCCCCAGCATTTT CASSVDLNQPQHF
. TRBJ1-5 TRBV27 TRBD1 18 TGTGCCAGCAGTCGAACAGGGGTCGCGATTTATAGCAATCAGCCCCAGCATTTT CASSRTGVAIYSNQPQHF
. TRBJ1-2 TRBV19 TRBD1 15 TGTGCCAGTAGTATGGGAGACAGGGACCGTCATGGCTACACCTTC CASSMGDRDRHGYTF
. TRBJ2-3 TRBV25-1 . 13 TGTGCCAGCAGTGAATCCAGGGGTGATACGCAGTATTTT CASSESRGDTQYF
. TRBJ2-3 TRBV10-3 TRBD1 16 TGTGCCATCAGAAGGAATGACAGGGTGGACACAGATACGCAGTATTTT CAIRRNDRVDTDTQYF